A single sample gave rise to the 8 T cell receptor beta chains below, sequenced in a study of regulatory T cells in long-lasting Graves disease. CDR3 regions were amplified by Arm-PCR using iRepertoire HTBI primers to build TCR beta libraries. TCRdb called the multiplex PCR reads again in MiXCR, with one record for every CDR3 protein. The data show 300,000 or so distinct CDR3 sequences, 20% seen once. As to time point: persistent/refractory GD, antithyroid drugs over 5 years with positive TRAb. The TCR library was made from RNA extracted from PBMCs. The specimen was peripheral blood mononuclear cells (PBMCs), collected when the disease was refractory, from a patient treated with antithyroid drugs. These receptors all come from a female donor with Graves disease.

The sample holds many counts of this clonotype. This rearrangement joins TRBV6-1 to TRBJ2-4, with a tentative D call TRBD1 (6 bases). This CDR3 comprises 16 residues. Per germline, CDR1 MNHNS and CDR2 SASEGT. V was clipped by 8 bases and J by 0 bases, with 17 bases between them. This CDR3 reads CASLWTDDLAKNIQYF. CDR3 coding DNA: TGTGCCAGCTTATGGACAGACGACCTAGCCAAAAACATTCAGTACTTC.

This clonotype was counted a few times. The chain combines TRBV7-9 with TRBJ2-4; perhaps TRBD1 as D (6 bases). Germline assignment: CDR1 SEHNR and CDR2 FQNEAQ (reference sequence). V dropped 8 bases and J dropped 9 bases, with 14 bases sitting between them. The CDR3 consists of 12 residues. The CDR3 region is CASRAGDGIQYF. The CDR3 DNA is TGTGCCAGCCGGGCAGGGGACGGCATTCAGTACTTC.

In this sample, this clonotype turned up many times. V and J are TRBV27 and TRBJ1-5, with D possibly being TRBD1 (6 bases). The germline CDR1 and CDR2 sequences are MNHEY and SMNVEV (reference sequence). This CDR3 spans 16 amino acids. With 2 bases removed from V and 3 bases from J, the gap between germline ends came to 14 bases. The CDR3 coding sequence is TGTGCCAGCAGTTTACGGCCAGGGGAGGCCAATCAGCCCCAGCATTTT. Amino acid sequence: CASSLRPGEANQPQHF.

The chain carries TRBV4-2 and TRBJ1-4; D is perhaps TRBD1 (6 bases). V was cut by 1 base and J by 0 bases, with 12 bases left in between. Germline V gene lookup returns CDR1 LGHNA and CDR2 YNFKEQ. This CDR3 comprises 17 residues. In nucleotides, the CDR3 is TGTGCCAGCAGCCAAGTTTGGGACACCGCAACTAATGAAAAACTGTTTTTT. Translated, it gives CASSQVWDTATNEKLFF.

A note on this clonotype: A single base separates this from a much larger clone, so it may be a read error. V gene TRBV24-1 combines with J gene TRBJ1-2; no definite D call. CDR3 length equals 14 residues. CDR1 and CDR2 from the germline V gene are KGHDR and SFDVKD. V was cut by 3 bases and J by 10 bases, with 17 bases left in between. In nucleotides, the CDR3 is TGTGCCACCAGTGATGGGAGGCATAGCCGCGACTACACCTTC. The encoded protein is CATSDGRHSRDYTF.

This clonotype occurred a few times. The chain recombines TRBV4-1 with TRBJ2-7; 7 bases match TRBD1. V trimming: 4 bases; J trimming: 3 bases; junction bases outside the gene matches: 3. The CDR3 consists of 13 residues. The germline V gene has CDR1 MGHRA and CDR2 YSYEKL. The CDR3 loop reads CASSRTGLYEQYF. The CDR3 coding sequence is TGCGCCAGCAGCCGGACAGGACTCTACGAGCAGTACTTC.

The sample holds many counts of this clonotype. The chain is built from TRBV12-3 or TRBV12-4 and TRBJ1-1; weak D call: TRBD1 (6 bases). The CDR3 extends over 14 amino acids. Trimming pared 3 bases from V and 9 bases from J, leaving 17 bases between. CDR3 loop: CASSFLATGKQAFF. CDR3 coding DNA: TGTGCCAGCAGTTTTCTCGCCACAGGGAAACAAGCTTTCTTT.

This clonotype was recorded at least ten times. The V gene is TRBV6-1, the J gene TRBJ1-6; 7 bases fit TRBD1. This CDR3 comprises 16 residues. The trim removed 5 bases at V and 9 bases at J, leaving 13 bases unmatched. Germline V gives CDR1 MNHNS, CDR2 SASEGT. The CDR3 here is CASSTGTESLRSPLHF. The DNA of the CDR3 is TGTGCCAGCAGTACCGGGACAGAGAGTTTGCGTTCACCCCTCCACTTT.